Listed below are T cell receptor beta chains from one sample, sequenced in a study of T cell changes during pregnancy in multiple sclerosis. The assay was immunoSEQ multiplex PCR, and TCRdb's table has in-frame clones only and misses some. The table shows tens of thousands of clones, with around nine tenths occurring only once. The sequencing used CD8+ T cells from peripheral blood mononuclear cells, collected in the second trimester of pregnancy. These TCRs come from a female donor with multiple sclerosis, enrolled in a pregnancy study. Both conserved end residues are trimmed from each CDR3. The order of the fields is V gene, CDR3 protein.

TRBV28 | ASSLWQTNTEAF
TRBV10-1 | ASSDGLADNEQF
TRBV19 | ASAWGSSYEQY
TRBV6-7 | ASSYQKPWDRGDSGNTIY
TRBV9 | ASSPGTGEEAF
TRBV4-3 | ASSGRLAGGTGELF
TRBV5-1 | ASSPEADTQY
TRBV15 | ATSREKARGGEY
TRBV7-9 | ASSLGTSGTDTQY
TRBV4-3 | ASSQEGGMYQETQY
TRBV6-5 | ASSYSIGQVLYEQY
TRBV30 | AWMDAGNTIY
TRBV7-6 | ASSLARFRRTEAF
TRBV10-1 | ASSVLGREIGTGELF
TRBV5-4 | ASSLILADAYEQY
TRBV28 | ASRRTGPAEKLF
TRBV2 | ASSGSLAVFYEQY
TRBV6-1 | ASGDREYNEQF
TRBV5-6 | ASSPGLSVFEQF
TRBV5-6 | ASSFLAPEQF
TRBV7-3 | ASSLGGLSTDTQY
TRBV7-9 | ASSLGQGVVAGELF
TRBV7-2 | ASSQTGTGVYGYT
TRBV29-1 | SVEASGRGRYNEQF